This T cell receptor beta chain was sequenced in a study of T-cell reconstitution after alpha-beta-depleted transplantation in children. A TCRbeta library incorporating unique molecular identifiers was prepared. TCRdb ran MiXCR on the PCR reads and lists one entry per CDR3 protein. Among around 600,000 distinct CDR3 sequences, over 9.5% were seen once, and the ten largest hold 3.5% to 5%. The germline V gene has CDR1 MNHEY and CDR2 SVGEGT. This CDR3 spans 15 amino acids. V was pared by 7 bases and J by 3 bases, with 16 bases between. This clonotype was seen ten or more times. V and J are TRBV6-2 or TRBV6-3 and TRBJ2-1, with D uncertain. The sequence was collected from a human donor who donated a stem cell graft to a child with acute myeloid leukemia. Material: PBMCs from the stem cell graft donor, obtained from the stem cell graft. The chain's CDR3 is CASTTGQAHYNEQFF. The CDR3 coding sequence is TGTGCCAGCACCACCGGGCAGGCGCACTACAATGAGCAGTTCTTC.